The 5 T cell receptor beta chains presented below share a single source sample, sequenced in a study of cytomegalovirus exposure and HLA in healthy donors. This PCR relied on a set of 60 Vbeta primers and 13 Jbeta primers. The protocol was immunoSEQ multiplex PCR, while the TCRdb copy is restricted to in-frame clones and leaves out a portion. The repertoire consists of 85,000 to 90,000 clones, with 85% occurring once and the leading ten covering about 7.2%. The sequencing input was PBMCs. These receptors originate from a man aged 35-49 years in good health and CMV-seropositive.

The chain carries TRBV6-1 and TRBJ2-7; a possible D gene is TRBD1 (6 bases). The CDR3 spans 15 residues. Germline values: CDR1 MNHNS, CDR2 SASEGT. V lost 1 base, J lost 2 bases, and 12 bases lay in between. CDR3 DNA: TGTGCCAGCAGTGAAGGACAGGAAGGCCCCTACGAGCAGTACTTC. This translates into CASSEGQEGPYEQYF.

The J gene is TRBJ2-1, the V gene TRBV5-6, with D uncertain. Trimming took off 2 bases at V and 0 bases at J, with 9 bases between the two ends. Germline V lookup: CDR1 SGHDT, CDR2 YYEEEE. This CDR3 is 15 amino acids long. CDR3 coding DNA: TGTGCCAGCAGCTTCAGGCTTAGCTCCTACAATGAGCAGTTCTTC. This codes for CASSFRLSSYNEQFF.

The chain carries TRBV18 and TRBJ1-2, with 7 positions matching TRBD1. The V gene end was trimmed by 0 bases and the J gene end by 7 bases; junction bases not matched to a gene: 5. The germline gives CDR1 KGHSH, CDR2 LQKENI. The CDR3 loop spans 14 amino acids. CDR3 region: CASSPPTGASGYTF. CDR3 nucleotides: TGTGCCAGCTCACCACCAACAGGGGCGAGTGGCTACACCTTC. Full variable domain (remainder filled in from reference TRBV18 and TRBJ1-2): NAGVMQNPRHLVRRRGQEARLRCSPMKGHSHVYWYRQLPEEGLKFMVYLQKENIIDESGMPKERFSAEFPKEGPSILRIQQVVRGDSAAYFCASSPPTGASGYTFGSGTRLTVV.

The chain carries TRBV29-1 and TRBJ2-2; 15 bases align to TRBD2. Germline assignment: CDR1 SQVTM and CDR2 ANQGSEA. The CDR3 is 14 residues long. Unmatched junction bases numbered 3, after V lost 5 bases and J lost 8 bases. DNA for the CDR3: TGCAGCGTTCGGACTAGCGGGGGGGCAGGGGAGCTGTTTTTT. Translation gives CSVRTSGGAGELFF.

The CDR3 sequence is CASSEQGDEQYF. As DNA, the CDR3 is TGTGCCAGCAGTGAACAGGGGGACGAGCAGTACTTC. The rearrangement joins TRBV25-1 to TRBJ2-7; 7 bases map to TRBD1. The CDR3 contains 12 residues. Germline lookup yields CDR1 MGHDK and CDR2 SYGVNS. V lost 2 bases, J lost 5 bases, and 0 bases stayed unmatched.